This TCR beta chain was obtained from a study of human T cells and chemical hapten exposure. Study outcomes and limitations: Expanded TCRs produced significantly more large CDR3 similarity clusters than controls did.

For the library, individual cDNA molecules each received unique molecular identifiers. TCRdb re-called the RACE reads through MiXCR, storing one row per CDR3 protein. The sample consists of 300,000 to 400,000 distinct CDR3 sequences, 4.5% to 5.5% of them appearing once. Noted time point: pre-sensitization, week 0. Treatment meaning: therapeutic diphenylcyclopropenone sensitization with weekly scalp DPC. The table lists this clonotype with a few counts. Its antigen is currently unknown. This CDR3 contains 14 residues. The V gene end was trimmed by 3 bases and the J gene end by 7 bases; junction bases not matched to a gene: 6. The germline V gene has CDR1 SGDLS and CDR2 YYNGEE.

The chain links TRBV9 to TRBJ2-1; TRBD1 matches at 8 bases. The source is a woman aged 45-59 years with alopecia areata. Some clones in this sample may be carry-over from other donors' samples. Sequences were derived from whole blood, sampled in connection with sensitization to the hapten diphenylcyclopropenone (DPC). The CDR3 DNA is TGTGCCAGCAGCGAGGGGGACAGGCATAATGAGCAGTTCTTC. Residues: CASSEGDRHNEQFF.